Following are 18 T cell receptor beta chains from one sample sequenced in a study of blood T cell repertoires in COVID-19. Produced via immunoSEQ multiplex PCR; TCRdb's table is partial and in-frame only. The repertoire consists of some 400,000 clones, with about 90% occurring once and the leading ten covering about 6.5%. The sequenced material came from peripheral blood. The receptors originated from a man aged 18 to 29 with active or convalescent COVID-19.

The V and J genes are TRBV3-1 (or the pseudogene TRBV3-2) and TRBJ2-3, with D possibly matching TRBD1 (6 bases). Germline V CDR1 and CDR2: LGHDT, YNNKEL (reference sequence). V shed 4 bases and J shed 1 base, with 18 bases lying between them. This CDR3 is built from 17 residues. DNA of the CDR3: TGTGCCAGCAGCCCACAGTTACAGGGACCGGGCACAGATACGCAGTATTTT. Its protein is CASSPQLQGPGTDTQYF.

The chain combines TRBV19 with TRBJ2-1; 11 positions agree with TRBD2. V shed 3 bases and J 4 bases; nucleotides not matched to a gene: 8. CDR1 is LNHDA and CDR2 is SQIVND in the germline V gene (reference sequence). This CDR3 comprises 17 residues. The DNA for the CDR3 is TGTGCCAGTAGTATCGACTTTTGGACTAGCGGGTACAATGAGCAGTTCTTC. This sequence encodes CASSIDFWTSGYNEQFF.

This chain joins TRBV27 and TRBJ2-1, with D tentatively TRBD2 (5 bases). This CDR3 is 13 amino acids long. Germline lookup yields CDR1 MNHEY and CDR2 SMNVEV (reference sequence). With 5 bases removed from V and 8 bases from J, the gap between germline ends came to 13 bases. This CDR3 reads CASSPPEDDEQFF. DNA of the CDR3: TGTGCCAGCAGTCCCCCGGAGGACGATGAGCAGTTCTTC.

In nucleotides, the CDR3 is TGTGCCAGCAGTTTAAGGGGAAACGAGCAGTACTTC. It is translated as CASSLRGNEQYF. The chain uses TRBV27 and TRBJ2-7; weak D call: TRBD1 (5 bases). This CDR3 spans 12 amino acids. Germline-derived CDR1 and CDR2 are MNHEY and SMNVEV (reference sequence). Trimming left V 2 bases short and J 5 bases short, with 7 bases between.

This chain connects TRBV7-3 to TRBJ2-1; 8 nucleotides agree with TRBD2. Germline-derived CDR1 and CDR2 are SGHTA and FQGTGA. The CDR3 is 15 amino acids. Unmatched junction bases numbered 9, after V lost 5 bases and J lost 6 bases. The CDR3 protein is CASSPASGGSNEQFF. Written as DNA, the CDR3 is TGTGCCAGCAGCCCCGCAAGCGGGGGTAGCAATGAGCAGTTCTTC.

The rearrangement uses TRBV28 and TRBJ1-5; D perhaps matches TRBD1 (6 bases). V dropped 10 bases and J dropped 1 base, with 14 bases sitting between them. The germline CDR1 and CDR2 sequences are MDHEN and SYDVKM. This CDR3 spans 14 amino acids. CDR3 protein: CAIQGELSNQPQHF. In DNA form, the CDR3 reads TGTGCCATACAGGGAGAATTGAGCAATCAGCCCCAGCATTTT.

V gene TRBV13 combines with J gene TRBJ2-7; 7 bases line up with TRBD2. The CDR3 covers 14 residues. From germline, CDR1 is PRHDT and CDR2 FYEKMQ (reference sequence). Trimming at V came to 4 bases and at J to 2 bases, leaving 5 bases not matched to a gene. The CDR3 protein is CASSSSRGAYEQYF. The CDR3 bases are TGTGCCAGCAGCTCAAGCCGGGGGGCCTACGAGCAGTACTTC.

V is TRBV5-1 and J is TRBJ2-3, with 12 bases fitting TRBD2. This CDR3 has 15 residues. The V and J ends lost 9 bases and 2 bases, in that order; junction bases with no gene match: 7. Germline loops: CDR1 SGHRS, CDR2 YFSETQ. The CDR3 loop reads CAIALAGGPTDTQYF. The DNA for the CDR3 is TGCGCCATCGCTCTAGCGGGAGGGCCCACAGATACGCAGTATTTT.

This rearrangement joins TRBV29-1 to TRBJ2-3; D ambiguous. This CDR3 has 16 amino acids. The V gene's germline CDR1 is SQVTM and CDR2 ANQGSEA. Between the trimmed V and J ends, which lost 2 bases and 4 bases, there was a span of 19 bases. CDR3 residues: CSVETNLHFGADTQYF. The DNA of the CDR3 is TGCAGCGTTGAAACTAATCTTCACTTCGGAGCAGATACGCAGTATTTT.

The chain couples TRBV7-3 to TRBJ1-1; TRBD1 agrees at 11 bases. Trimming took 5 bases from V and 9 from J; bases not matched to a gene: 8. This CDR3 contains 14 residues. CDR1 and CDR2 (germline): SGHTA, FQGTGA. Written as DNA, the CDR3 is TGTGCCAGCAGCCCAGGACAGGGGGCCGAACAAGCTTTCTTT. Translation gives CASSPGQGAEQAFF.

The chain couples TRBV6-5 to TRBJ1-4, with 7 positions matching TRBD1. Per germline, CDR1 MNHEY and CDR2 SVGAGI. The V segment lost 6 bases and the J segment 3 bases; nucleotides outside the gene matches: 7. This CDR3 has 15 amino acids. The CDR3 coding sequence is TGTGCCAGCAGCCCCTGGCAGGGGGCTAATGAAAAACTGTTTTTT. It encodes CASSPWQGANEKLFF.

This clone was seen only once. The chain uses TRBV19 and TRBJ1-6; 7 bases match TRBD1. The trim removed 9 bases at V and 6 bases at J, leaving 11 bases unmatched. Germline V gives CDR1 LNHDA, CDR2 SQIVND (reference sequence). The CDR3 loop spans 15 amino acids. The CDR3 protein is CASALQQGFNSPLHF. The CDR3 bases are TGTGCCAGCGCTCTCCAACAGGGGTTTAATTCACCCCTCCACTTT.

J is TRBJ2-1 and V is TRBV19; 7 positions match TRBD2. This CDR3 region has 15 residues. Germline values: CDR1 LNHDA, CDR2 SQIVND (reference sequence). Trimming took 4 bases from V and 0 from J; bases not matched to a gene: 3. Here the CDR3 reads CASSKGGSSYNEQFF. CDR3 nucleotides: TGTGCCAGTAGTAAGGGCGGGAGCTCCTACAATGAGCAGTTCTTC.

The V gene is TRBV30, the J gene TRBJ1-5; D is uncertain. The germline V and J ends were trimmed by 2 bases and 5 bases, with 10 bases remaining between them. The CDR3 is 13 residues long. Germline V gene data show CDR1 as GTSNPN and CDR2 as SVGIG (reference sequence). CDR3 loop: CAWSSRTDQPQHF. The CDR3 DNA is TGTGCCTGGAGTTCACGGACTGATCAGCCCCAGCATTTT.

CDR3: CASSRETGVASGNTIYF. Written as DNA, the CDR3 is TGTGCCAGCAGCCGAGAGACAGGGGTAGCGTCTGGAAACACCATATATTTT. The chain links TRBV3-1 (or the pseudogene TRBV3-2) to TRBJ1-3; 8 nucleotides agree with TRBD1. The germline CDR1 and CDR2 sequences are LGHDT and YNNKEL (reference sequence). The CDR3 loop spans 17 amino acids. The V and J ends lost 4 bases and 1 base, in that order; junction bases with no gene match: 9.

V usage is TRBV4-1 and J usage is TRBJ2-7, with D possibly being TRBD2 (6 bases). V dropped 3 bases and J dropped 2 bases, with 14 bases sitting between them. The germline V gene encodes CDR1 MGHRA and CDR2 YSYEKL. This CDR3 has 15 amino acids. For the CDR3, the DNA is TGCGCCAGCAGCCACACCGGTAGCGGAACCTACGAGCAGTACTTC. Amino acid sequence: CASSHTGSGTYEQYF.

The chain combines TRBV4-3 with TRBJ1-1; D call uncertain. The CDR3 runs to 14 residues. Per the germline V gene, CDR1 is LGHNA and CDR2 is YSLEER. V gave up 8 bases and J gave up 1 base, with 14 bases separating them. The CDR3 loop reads CASAPHAGNTEAFF. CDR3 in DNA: TGCGCCAGCGCCCCACACGCGGGGAACACTGAAGCTTTCTTT.

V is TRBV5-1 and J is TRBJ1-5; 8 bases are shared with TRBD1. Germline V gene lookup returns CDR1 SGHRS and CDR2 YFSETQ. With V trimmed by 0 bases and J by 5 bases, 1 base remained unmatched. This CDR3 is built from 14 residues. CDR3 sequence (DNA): TGCGCCAGCAGCTTGGCAGGGGGCGATCAGCCCCAGCATTTT. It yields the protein CASSLAGGDQPQHF.